Listed below are T cell receptor beta chains from one sample, sequenced in a study of shared clonotypes between healthy human individuals. Profiled with immunoSEQ multiplex PCR; TCRdb holds only in-frame clones, not every one. Of around 2.5 million clones detected, roughly 93% appear once; the ten largest clones hold roughly 0.36%. Sequencing was done on a sample of naive CD4+ T cells from PBMCs. All receptors derive from a young man in good health. Some clones in this sample may be carry-over from other donors' samples. Both conserved end residues are part of each CDR3. The D gene is left open where the match is weak. Only part of the rows carry a size: once, few, many, or a class if the clone is expanded.

v_call	clone_size	j_call	d_call	cdr3_nt	cdr3_aa
TRBV7-3	.	TRBJ2-3	TRBD2	TGTGCCAGCAGTCCTGGGTCCCGGACTAGTCCCACAGATACGCAGTATTTT	CASSPGSRTSPTDTQYF
TRBV25-1	.	TRBJ1-4	.	TGTGCCAGCAGTGAATTTGCAGGGGTGGAAAAACTGTTTTTT	CASSEFAGVEKLFF
TRBV18	.	TRBJ2-5	.	TGTGCCAGCTCACCAGGGCCGACCGTGGAGACCCAGTACTTC	CASSPGPTVETQYF
TRBV5-6	.	TRBJ2-2	TRBD1	TGTGCCAGCAGCTTGAGGGGACAGGGACCAACGCGCACCGGGGAGCTGTTTTTT	CASSLRGQGPTRTGELFF
TRBV10-3	.	TRBJ2-2	.	TGTGCCCTAGGCCTGAACACCGGGGAGCTGTTTTTT	CALGLNTGELFF
TRBV28	.	TRBJ2-7	.	TGTGCCAGCAGTGTTCCCGGTTCCTACGAGCAGTACTTC	CASSVPGSYEQYF
TRBV28	once	TRBJ1-1	.	TGTGCCAGCAGAGGCAGGGGATATACTGAAGCTTTCTTT	CASRGRGYTEAFF
TRBV23-1	once	TRBJ2-7	.	TGCGCCAGCAGTCAATCTGCCCTCTACGAGCAGTACTTC	CASSQSALYEQYF
TRBV11-2	.	TRBJ2-5	.	TGTGCCAGCAGCTTAGAAAGGGAAAGAGAGACCCAGTACTTC	CASSLERERETQYF
TRBV28	.	TRBJ2-6	.	TGTGCCAGCGCGCCGGGCGGGTCTGGGGCCAACGTCCTGACTTTC	CASAPGGSGANVLTF
TRBV28	.	TRBJ1-2	.	TGTGCCGTCGACAGCACTCTAGCTAACTATGGCTACACCTTC	CAVDSTLANYGYTF
TRBV5-1	.	TRBJ1-1	.	TGCGCCAGCAGCTTGGACAGGGACACTGAAGCTTTCTTT	CASSLDRDTEAFF
TRBV19	.	TRBJ2-7	TRBD1	TGTGCCAGTAGTATTACTCCGACAGGGGGAACCTACGAGCAGTACTTC	CASSITPTGGTYEQYF
TRBV7-2	.	TRBJ1-2	TRBD1	TGTGCCAGCAGCTTAATGGGACAGGGGGCGTCTGGCTACACCTTC	CASSLMGQGASGYTF
TRBV15	.	TRBJ2-6	.	TGTGCCACCAGCAGAGAGGGGGCTGGGGCCAACGTCCTGACTTTC	CATSREGAGANVLTF
TRBV29-1	.	TRBJ2-7	.	TGCAGCGTTGGATCCGGGGGCACTGACGAGCAGTACTTC	CSVGSGGTDEQYF
TRBV7-9	.	TRBJ2-7	TRBD2	TGTGCCAGCAGTCCTCTAGGACTAGCGGGAGGCGAGCAGTACTTC	CASSPLGLAGGEQYF
TRBV5-1	.	TRBJ2-5	.	TGCGCCAGCAGCTTCGTAGGGTGGGAGACCCAGTACTTC	CASSFVGWETQYF
TRBV7-2	.	TRBJ2-7	TRBD1	TGTGCCAGCAGCTTGGGACAGGGGGCAGGGGAGCAGTACTTC	CASSLGQGAGEQYF
TRBV5-1	once	TRBJ2-1	TRBD2	TGCGCCAGCAGCGCCGGGACTAGCGGGCCGTGGGGTGAGCAGTTCTTC	CASSAGTSGPWGEQFF
TRBV19	.	TRBJ2-1	.	TGTGCCAGTAGTACCTACAGGGGAGGGGATGAGCAGTTCTTC	CASSTYRGGDEQFF
TRBV9	.	TRBJ1-1	.	TGTGCCAGCAGCGTAGCAATGGGCACTGAAGCTTTCTTT	CASSVAMGTEAFF
TRBV14	.	TRBJ1-2	.	TGTGCCAGCAGCCAATCCCGGGCTCCCCCCCAATTTGGGGGCTACACCTTC	CASSQSRAPPQFGGYTF
TRBV7-9	.	TRBJ1-2	.	TGTGCCAGCAGCCCCCCGGGGCAGGGTGGTGGCTACACCTTC	CASSPPGQGGGYTF
TRBV29-1	.	TRBJ2-1	.	TGCAGCGTTGTACGGTCTATCTCCTACAATGAGCAGTTCTTC	CSVVRSISYNEQFF
TRBV7-2	.	TRBJ2-7	.	TGTGCCATATCCCCCGGGTTTCCTTCCTACGAGCAGTACTTC	CAISPGFPSYEQYF
TRBV5-1	.	TRBJ1-4	.	TGCGCCCAAAGCGATATGGAGGGGCGCGAAAAACTGTTTTTT	CAQSDMEGREKLFF
TRBV7-9	.	TRBJ1-4	.	TGTGCCAGCAGCTTAGAGGGCCGCTGGGTACTGTTTTTT	CASSLEGRWVLFF
TRBV18	.	TRBJ1-1	.	TGTGCCAGCTCACCATCGACAGCCATGAACACTGAAGCTTTCTTT	CASSPSTAMNTEAFF
TRBV15	.	TRBJ2-5	.	TGTGCCACCAGCAGAGATTCAGCTGCGGAGACCCAGTACTTC	CATSRDSAAETQYF
TRBV5-1	.	TRBJ2-5	.	TGCGCCAGCAGCTGGATATCAAGGACAGAAAAAGAGACCCAGTACTTC	CASSWISRTEKETQYF
TRBV5-1	.	TRBJ2-3	.	TGCGCCAGCAGCTTGGAGCCGAGACCTCCGGCGGATACGCAGTATTTT	CASSLEPRPPADTQYF
TRBV5-6	.	TRBJ2-3	.	TGTGCCAGCAGCTTGTTGAGGGATACGCAGTATTTT	CASSLLRDTQYF
TRBV18	.	TRBJ1-5	.	TGTGCCAGCTCACAGTATGCAGGCTTAAATCAGCCCCAGCATTTT	CASSQYAGLNQPQHF
TRBV2	.	TRBJ2-1	.	TGTGCCAGCAGTCTACATGAGCAGTTCTTC	CASSLHEQFF
TRBV6-1	.	TRBJ2-1	TRBD2	TGTGCCAGCAGTGAAGCGCCGGATTGGGCGGGAGGGCGCGACAATGAGCAGTTCTTC	CASSEAPDWAGGRDNEQFF
TRBV28	.	TRBJ2-5	TRBD2	TGTGCCAGCAGTTCCCCGGGGGGGCGCCGGGAGACCCAGTACTTC	CASSSPGGRRETQYF
TRBV30	.	TRBJ1-6	.	TGTGCCTGGAGACCTCGGTCAGGGAGGAATTCACCCCTCCACTTT	CAWRPRSGRNSPLHF
TRBV5-5	.	TRBJ2-7	.	TGTGCCAGCAGCTTGGTCGCAGTTTCATCCTACGAGCAGTACTTC	CASSLVAVSSYEQYF
TRBV27	.	TRBJ2-3	.	TGTGCCAGCAGTTTTCATTGGCAGCTCAGCACAGATACGCAGTATTTT	CASSFHWQLSTDTQYF
TRBV5-1	.	TRBJ1-2	TRBD1	TGCGCCAGCAGCTTGGCGGGGACAGGGGGCCCCGACTATGGCTACACCTTC	CASSLAGTGGPDYGYTF
TRBV28	few	TRBJ1-2	.	TGTGCCAGCAGTTTCCAGTGGTATGGCTACACCTTC	CASSFQWYGYTF
TRBV11-1	.	TRBJ2-7	.	TGTGCCAGCAGCTTAGCCATTCAGGTATGGTACGAGCAGTACTTC	CASSLAIQVWYEQYF
TRBV15	.	TRBJ2-7	TRBD1	TGTGCCACCAGCAGAGATCTAGGGGGCGTGGGAGAGCCCTACGAGCAGTACTTC	CATSRDLGGVGEPYEQYF
TRBV9	.	TRBJ2-2	TRBD2	TGTGCCAGCAGTGGACTAGCGGGGGGTGCCGGGGAGCTGTTTTTT	CASSGLAGGAGELFF
TRBV7-9	.	TRBJ1-1	.	TGTGCCAGCAGCTCTGCCCTCAATGGAGGCACTGAAGCTTTCTTT	CASSSALNGGTEAFF
TRBV6-6	.	TRBJ1-2	TRBD1	TGTGCCAGCAGCCCGACAGGGGGCGTCCCCTACACCTTC	CASSPTGGVPYTF
TRBV7-2	.	TRBJ2-7	TRBD1	TGTGCCAGCAGTTTGGGACAGGGTGGCTACGAGCAGTACTTC	CASSLGQGGYEQYF
TRBV6-6	.	TRBJ1-3	.	TGTGCCAGCAGTTACTCGCGGGTAGACTCTGGAAACACCATATATTTT	CASSYSRVDSGNTIYF
TRBV7-3	once	TRBJ1-2	.	TGTGCCAGCAGCTTAACCGGCAGGGATGGAAATGGCTACACCTTC	CASSLTGRDGNGYTF
TRBV25-1	.	TRBJ2-5	.	TGTGCCAGCAGCACCTCACCTCAAGAGACCCAGTACTTC	CASSTSPQETQYF
TRBV19	.	TRBJ2-7	TRBD2	TGTGCCAGTAGTACCGGGACTAGAACCTACGAGCAGTACTTC	CASSTGTRTYEQYF
TRBV7-3	.	TRBJ2-2	.	TGTGCCAGCAGCCTAGGACGGGGCACCGAGGAGCTGTTTTTT	CASSLGRGTEELFF
TRBV11-2	.	TRBJ2-5	.	TGTGCCAGCAGCTTAAGAACAGCCATAATGGGGGAGACCCAGTACTTC	CASSLRTAIMGETQYF
TRBV7-3	.	TRBJ1-3	.	TGTGCCACCCTAGGAAACACCATATATTTT	CATLGNTIYF
TRBV20-1	.	TRBJ2-5	.	TGCAGTGCTAGAGACAAGGCTACCCAGTACTTC	CSARDKATQYF
TRBV7-8	.	TRBJ2-7	.	TGTGCCAGCAGCTTAGCATCAGGGGGACTCACCTACGAGCAGTACTTC	CASSLASGGLTYEQYF